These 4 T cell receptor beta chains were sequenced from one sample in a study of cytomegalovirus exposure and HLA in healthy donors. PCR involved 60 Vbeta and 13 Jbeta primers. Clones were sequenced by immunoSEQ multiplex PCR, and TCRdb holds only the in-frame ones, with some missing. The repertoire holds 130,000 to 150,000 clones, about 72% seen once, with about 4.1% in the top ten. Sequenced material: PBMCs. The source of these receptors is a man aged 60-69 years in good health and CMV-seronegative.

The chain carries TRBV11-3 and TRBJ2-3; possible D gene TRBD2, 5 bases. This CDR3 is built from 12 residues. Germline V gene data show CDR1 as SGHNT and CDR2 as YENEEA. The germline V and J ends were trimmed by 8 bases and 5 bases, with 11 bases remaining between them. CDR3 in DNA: TGTGCCAGCTCCGACGGGGAAGATACGCAGTATTTT. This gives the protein CASSDGEDTQYF.

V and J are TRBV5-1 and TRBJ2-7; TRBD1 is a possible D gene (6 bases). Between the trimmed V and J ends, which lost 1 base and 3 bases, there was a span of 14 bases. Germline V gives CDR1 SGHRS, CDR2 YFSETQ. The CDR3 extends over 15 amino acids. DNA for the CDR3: TGCGCCAGCAGCTTGACAGGGACCTTTAACTACGAGCAGTACTTC. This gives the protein CASSLTGTFNYEQYF. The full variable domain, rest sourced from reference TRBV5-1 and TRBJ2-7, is KAGVTQTPRYLIKTRGQQVTLSCSPISGHRSVSWYQQTPGQGLQFLFEYFSETQRNKGNFPGRFSGRQFSNSRSEMNVSTLELGDSALYLCASSLTGTFNYEQYFGPGTRLTVT.

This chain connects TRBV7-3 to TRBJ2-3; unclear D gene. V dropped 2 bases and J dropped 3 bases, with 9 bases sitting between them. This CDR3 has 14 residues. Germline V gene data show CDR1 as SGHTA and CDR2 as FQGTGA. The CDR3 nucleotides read TGTGCCAGCAGCTTAGGCAGTCAGACAGATACGCAGTATTTT. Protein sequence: CASSLGSQTDTQYF.

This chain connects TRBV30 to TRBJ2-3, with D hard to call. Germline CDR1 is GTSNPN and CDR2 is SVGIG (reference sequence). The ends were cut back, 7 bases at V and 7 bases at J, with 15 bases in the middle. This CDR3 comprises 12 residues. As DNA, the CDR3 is TGTGCCTCGTGGCAAAACCCGAATACGCAGTATTTT. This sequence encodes CASWQNPNTQYF.